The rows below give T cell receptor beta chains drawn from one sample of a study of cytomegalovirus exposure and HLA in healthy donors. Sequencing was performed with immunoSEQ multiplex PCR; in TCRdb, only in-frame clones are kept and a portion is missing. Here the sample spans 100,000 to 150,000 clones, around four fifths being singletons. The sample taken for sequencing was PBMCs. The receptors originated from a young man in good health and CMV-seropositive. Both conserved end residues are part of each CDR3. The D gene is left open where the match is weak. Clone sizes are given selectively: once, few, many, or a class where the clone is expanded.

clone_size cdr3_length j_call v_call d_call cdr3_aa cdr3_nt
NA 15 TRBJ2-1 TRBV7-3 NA CASSRNFGVYNEQFF TGTGCCAGCAGCCGCAACTTCGGGGTCTACAATGAGCAGTTCTTC
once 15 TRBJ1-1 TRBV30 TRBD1 CAWSVPGQLHTEAFF TGTGCCTGGAGTGTACCGGGACAGCTCCACACTGAAGCTTTCTTT
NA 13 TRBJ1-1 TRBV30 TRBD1 CAFGSTGGLDAFF TGTGCCTTTGGTTCCACAGGGGGCCTGGACGCTTTCTTT
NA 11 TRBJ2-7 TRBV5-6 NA CASSYGGEQYF TGTGCCAGCAGCTACGGGGGCGAGCAGTACTTC
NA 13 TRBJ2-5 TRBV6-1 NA CASSVGGAGTQYF TGTGCCAGCAGTGTGGGGGGGGCAGGGACCCAGTACTTC
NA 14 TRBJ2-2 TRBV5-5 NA CASSLGLEVGELFF TGTGCCAGCAGCTTGGGGCTAGAGGTCGGGGAGCTGTTTTTT
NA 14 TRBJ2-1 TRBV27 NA CASSLSYSYNEQFF TGTGCCAGCAGTTTATCGTACAGCTACAATGAGCAGTTCTTC
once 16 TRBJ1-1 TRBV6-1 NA CASSEGGRVFCTEAFF TGTGCCAGCAGTGAAGGGGGCAGGGTTTTTTGCACTGAAGCTTTCTTT
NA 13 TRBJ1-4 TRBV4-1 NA CASSQALFEKLFF TGCGCCAGCAGCCAAGCCCTGTTTGAAAAACTGTTTTTT
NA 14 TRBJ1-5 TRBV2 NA CASRPTGDNQPQHF TGTGCCAGCCGACCGACTGGAGACAATCAGCCCCAGCATTTT
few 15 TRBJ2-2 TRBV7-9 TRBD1 CASSPQGAGTGELFF TGTGCCAGCAGCCCCCAGGGGGCGGGCACCGGGGAGCTGTTTTTT
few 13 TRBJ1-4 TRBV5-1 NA CASSSQGNEKLFF TGCGCCAGCAGCTCACAGGGTAATGAAAAACTGTTTTTT
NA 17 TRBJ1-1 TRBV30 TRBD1 CAWSVARTGGMNTEAFF TGTGCCTGGAGTGTAGCCCGGACAGGGGGCATGAACACTGAAGCTTTCTTT
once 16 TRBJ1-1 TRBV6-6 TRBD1 CASRERDRGGVAEAFF TGTGCCAGCCGGGAGCGGGACAGGGGAGGTGTTGCTGAAGCTTTCTTT
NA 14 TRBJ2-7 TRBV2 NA CASTLAQVPYEQYF TGTGCCAGCACTCTGGCGCAGGTCCCCTACGAGCAGTACTTC
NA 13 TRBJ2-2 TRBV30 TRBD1 CASPQGAVGELFF TGTGCCTCTCCCCAGGGGGCAGTCGGGGAGCTGTTTTTT
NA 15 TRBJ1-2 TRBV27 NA CASSSSRGLLNGYTF TGTGCCAGCAGTTCATCTCGGGGGTTACTTAATGGCTACACCTTC
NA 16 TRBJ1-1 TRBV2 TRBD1 CASSESSRGRLPEAFF TGTGCCAGCAGTGAAAGCAGCAGGGGGCGTCTCCCTGAAGCTTTCTTT
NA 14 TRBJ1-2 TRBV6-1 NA CASSGEKRSGGYTF TGTGCCAGCAGTGGAGAAAAGCGGTCCGGAGGCTACACCTTC
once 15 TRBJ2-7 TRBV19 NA CASRAADGPAYEQYF TGTGCCAGTAGAGCGGCGGACGGGCCAGCCTACGAGCAGTACTTC
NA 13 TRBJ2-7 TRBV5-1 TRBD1 CASRGQGAYEQYF TGCGCCAGCAGGGGACAGGGCGCCTACGAGCAGTACTTC
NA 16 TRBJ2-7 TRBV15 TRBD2 CATSRDRVSRGGEQYF TGTGCCACCAGCAGAGATCGTGTATCGCGGGGGGGGGAGCAGTACTTC
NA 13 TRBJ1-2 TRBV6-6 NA CASSPGEGPGYTF TGTGCCAGCAGCCCGGGGGAGGGGCCTGGCTACACCTTC
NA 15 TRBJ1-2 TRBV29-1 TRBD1 CSVDPGGTGAYGYTF TGCAGCGTGGACCCGGGAGGGACAGGGGCCTATGGCTACACCTTC
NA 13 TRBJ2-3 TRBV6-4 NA CASSDTRADTQYF TGTGCCAGCAGTGACACCAGGGCAGATACGCAGTATTTT
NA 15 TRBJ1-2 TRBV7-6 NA CASSLTAGESYGYTF TGTGCCAGCAGCTTAACGGCAGGGGAGTCATATGGCTACACCTTC